The next 10 T cell receptor beta chains were all read from a single sample in a study of blood T cell repertoires in COVID-19. Measured with immunoSEQ multiplex PCR; TCRdb has only the in-frame clones, and not every one. Of 120,000 to 150,000 clones in the sample, over 85% were seen once. Sequencing used peripheral blood. Every receptor here comes from a human donor in a cohort sampled during active COVID-19.

The chain joins TRBV7-8 to TRBJ2-1; 8 nucleotides agree with TRBD2. The trim removed 5 bases at V and 4 bases at J, leaving 7 bases unmatched. The CDR3 covers 15 residues. The germline V gene encodes CDR1 SGHVS and CDR2 FQNEAQ. The CDR3 region has the DNA TGTGCCAGCAGCGCTACTAGCGGAGCATACAATGAGCAGTTCTTC. Encoded protein: CASSATSGAYNEQFF.

The chain has TRBV7-2 and TRBJ2-1; D is perhaps TRBD2 (5 bases). The CDR3 has 16 residues. The V gene's germline CDR1 is SGHTA and CDR2 FQGNSA. V lost 0 bases and J 7 bases, leaving 16 bases between the germline ends. The DNA for the CDR3 is TGTGCCAGCAGCTTAGCGCAACTATTGGGCGGGAATGAGCAGTTCTTC. Protein: CASSLAQLLGGNEQFF. The whole variable domain, filled in from reference TRBV7-2 and TRBJ2-1, reads GAGVSQSPSNKVTEKGKDVELRCDPISGHTALYWYRQSLGQGLEFLIYFQGNSAPDKSGLPSDRFSAERTGGSVSTLTIQRTQQEDSAVYLCASSLAQLLGGNEQFFGPGTRLTVL.

V is TRBV10-1 and J is TRBJ2-7; weak D call: TRBD2 (5 bases). Looked up from germline, CDR1 is WNHNN and CDR2 is SYGVQD (reference sequence). V was trimmed by 0 bases and J by 2 bases, leaving 5 bases between them. The length of the CDR3 is 13 residues. The CDR3 loop reads CASSESGTYEQYF. In DNA, the CDR3 is TGCGCCAGCAGTGAGTCCGGGACCTACGAGCAGTACTTC.

The chain links TRBV24-1 to TRBJ2-1, with 9 bases fitting TRBD1. The CDR3 has 14 amino acids. Germline V gene sequence: CDR1 KGHDR, CDR2 SFDVKD. V dropped 4 bases and J dropped 7; count of bases not matched to a gene: 4. The CDR3, as DNA: TGTGCCACCAGTGACACAGGGGGCACGAATGAGCAGTTCTTC. It translates to CATSDTGGTNEQFF.

The chain couples TRBV12-3 or TRBV12-4 to TRBJ1-2, with D unresolved. The CDR3 loop spans 13 amino acids. Between the trimmed V and J ends, which lost 3 bases and 4 bases, there was a span of 9 bases. Written as DNA, the CDR3 is TGTGCCAGCAGTTTGGGAGAGATCTATGGCTACACCTTC. It codes for CASSLGEIYGYTF.

The sample holds one count of this clone. The chain carries TRBV7-6 and TRBJ1-3, with D hard to call. Germline V gene data show CDR1 as SGHVS and CDR2 as FNYEAQ. Trimming left V 1 base short and J 4 bases short, with 8 bases between. The CDR3 is made up of 14 amino acids. CDR3 nucleotides: TGTGCCAGCAGCTTAGAAGTCAGGGGAAACACCATATATTTT. This encodes CASSLEVRGNTIYF. Full variable domain (remainder filled in from reference TRBV7-6 and TRBJ1-3): GAGVSQSPRYKVTKRGQDVALRCDPISGHVSLYWYRQALGQGPEFLTYFNYEAQQDKSGLPNDRFSAERPEGSISTLTIQRTEQRDSAMYRCASSLEVRGNTIYFGEGSWLTVV.

As concerns this clone: The sample holds other DNA sequences that translate to the same CDR3. The CDR3 loop is CASSPPGYEQYF. Here the CDR3 DNA reads TGTGCCAGCAGCCCCCCGGGGTACGAGCAGTACTTC. V and J are TRBV3-1 (or the pseudogene TRBV3-2) and TRBJ2-7, with D possibly matching TRBD2 (5 bases). V shed 4 bases and J shed 4 bases, with 8 bases lying between them. Germline CDR1 LGHDT, CDR2 YNNKEL (reference sequence). This CDR3 comprises 12 residues.

V gene TRBV5-1 combines with J gene TRBJ1-3; D possibly corresponds to TRBD1 (6 bases). The CDR3 has 14 amino acids. The germline CDR1 and CDR2 sequences are SGHRS and YFSETQ. V was cut by 3 bases and J by 0 bases, with 7 bases left in between. The CDR3 sequence is CASSSQGSGNTIYF. DNA for the CDR3: TGCGCCAGCAGCTCACAGGGCTCTGGAAACACCATATATTTT.

The chain links TRBV5-1 to TRBJ1-1, with TRBD1 as a possible D gene (5 bases). The CDR3 is 14 amino acids. Trimming took 5 bases from V and 3 from J, leaving 14 bases between them. CDR1 SGHRS and CDR2 YFSETQ come from the germline V gene. CDR3 amino acids: CASRPGGSDTEAFF. In nucleotides, the CDR3 is TGCGCCAGCAGGCCCGGGGGTTCCGACACTGAAGCTTTCTTT.

This chain uses TRBV6-5 with TRBJ1-1; TRBD1 agrees at 9 bases. CDR3 length: 13 amino acids. The V segment lost 5 bases and the J segment 5 bases; nucleotides outside the gene matches: 3. Per germline, CDR1 MNHEY and CDR2 SVGAGI. The chain's CDR3 is CASSTDRGTEAFF. The CDR3 region has the DNA TGTGCCAGCAGTACCGACAGGGGGACTGAAGCTTTCTTT.